This T cell receptor beta chain stems from a study of response to subunit inactivated influenza vaccine. The table lists this clonotype with a few counts. In TCRdb, the RT-PCR reads were re-called with MiXCR into one record per CDR3 protein. This table holds about 570,000 distinct CDR3 sequences, approximately 11% found once. Per the germline V gene, CDR1 is SGHAT and CDR2 is FQNNGV. With V trimmed by 5 bases and J by 0 bases, 7 bases remained unmatched. This CDR3 contains 16 residues. These data were also filed under a second study, of T cells expressing NK-cell markers. That source notes: The cDNA for TCR beta came from 5'RACE template switching with UMIs. Sorted CD3+CD56+NKG2C+, CD3+CD56+NKG2C- and CD3+CD56-NKG2C+ T cells provided the TCR beta repertoires. The HCMV specificity of the expanded NKG2C+ T cell clones stayed unresolved.

The chain employs TRBV11-2 and TRBJ2-1; 7 bases fit TRBD1. This TCR came from a man between 45 and 60 years old who received an inactivated influenza vaccine. Specimen: PBMCs from blood, collected on the day of vaccination. The chain's CDR3 is CASSAIGQASYNEQFF. CDR3 bases: TGTGCCAGCAGCGCCATCGGACAGGCCTCCTACAATGAGCAGTTCTTC.